This TCR beta chain was recorded in a study of blood T cell repertoires in COVID-19. Study in general: COVID-19 samples from acute and convalescent phases originated in the United States, Italy and Spain. Nucleic acid was either cDNA or gDNA, and it came from T cells, B-cell-depleted T cells, or PBMCs.

Authors' data handling: Amplification from reference gene primers served as the basis for estimated nucleated cell counts. Clones were sequenced by immunoSEQ multiplex PCR, and TCRdb holds only the in-frame ones, with some missing. The D gene and trimming were derived from the DNA, and the V and J assignments and clone size from that table. The table includes some 400,000 clones, 87% detected once. Seattle cases were enrolled at active infection and followed longitudinally. The CDR3 is 15 residues long. Per germline, CDR1 ENHRY and CDR2 SYGVKD. Trimming pared 3 bases from V and 1 base from J, leaving 12 bases between.

The receptor's source is a woman aged 25 to 45 with COVID-19, enrolled during active disease. The J gene is TRBJ1-1, the V gene TRBV10-3; D perhaps matches TRBD1 (5 bases). Sequenced sample: peripheral blood. The CDR3 sequence is CAISEVEGQNTEAFF. CDR3 coding DNA: TGTGCCATCAGTGAAGTGGAGGGGCAGAACACTGAAGCTTTCTTT.